This record concerns one TCR beta chain sequence. Clones were read by immunoSEQ multiplex PCR, and TCRdb kept only the in-frame ones, dropping some. The sample yields more than 600,000 clones, around 90% seen once. Germline CDR1 reads SNHLY; CDR2 reads FYNNEI. CDR3 length equals 13 residues. V was shortened by 8 bases and J by 1 base, with 11 bases between the two germline ends. The data belong to a study of shared clonotypes between healthy human individuals. The naive CD8 population came from CD45RO-negative cells selected for CCR7, without terminally differentiated effector memory CD45RA+ cells. Sequencing was performed on naive CD8+ T cells sorted from blood. J is TRBJ1-1 and V is TRBV2; D unresolved. This TCR came from a man aged 25-40 years in good health. CDR3 nucleotide sequence: TGTGCCAGCCCCGTTTGGGGGAACACTGAAGCTTTCTTT. As protein: CASPVWGNTEAFF.